One sample yielded the 3 T cell receptor beta chains listed below, sequenced in a study of cytomegalovirus exposure and HLA in healthy donors. Produced via immunoSEQ multiplex PCR; TCRdb's table is partial and in-frame only. The profile covers about 200,000 clones, with around nine tenths appearing a single time and more than 1.5% taken by the ten largest. Sequenced: PBMCs. The source is a woman between 18 and 29 years old in good health and CMV-seropositive.

The chain carries TRBV2 and TRBJ1-2, with 7 bases matching TRBD1. V lost 6 bases, J lost 2 bases, and 12 bases stayed unmatched. There are 16 residues in the CDR3. Germline V CDR1 and CDR2: SNHLY, FYNNEI. The CDR3 here is CASSLINRGINYGYTF. Written as DNA, the CDR3 is TGTGCCAGCAGCCTGATAAACAGGGGAATCAACTATGGCTACACCTTC.

The V and J genes are TRBV5-4 and TRBJ2-7; D uncertain. CDR1 and CDR2 from the germline V gene are SGHNT and YYREEE (reference sequence). There are 14 residues in the CDR3. CDR3 coding DNA: TGTGTCTTTACTGAGAGTAGCTTTGAAGGCGAGCAGTACTTC. This codes for CVFTESSFEGEQYF.

V usage is TRBV7-9 and J usage is TRBJ2-1; 10 nucleotides agree with TRBD1. Germline V gene lookup returns CDR1 SEHNR and CDR2 FQNEAQ (reference sequence). CDR3 length: 15 residues. J lost 3 bases, V lost 5 bases, and 4 bases had no gene match. CDR3 loop: CASSLGQGDYNEQFF. The CDR3 bases are TGTGCCAGCAGCCTCGGACAGGGGGACTACAATGAGCAGTTCTTC.